Following are 21 T cell receptor beta chains from one sample sequenced in a study of blood T cells in healthy people across ages. With a J-beta primer mix and a sample-barcoded 5' primer, a second PCR ran roughly 7 to 11 cycles. TCRdb re-derived calls from the 5' RACE reads in MiXCR, one entry per CDR3 protein. The table includes around 1,000,000 distinct CDR3 sequences, around 27% detected once. The sample was also reused in another study, on T cells of mothers and their children.

Sequences were obtained from blood. The receptors shown here come from a girl aged 2 to 10 in good health.

The chain carries TRBV28 and TRBJ2-5; D is possibly TRBD1 or TRBD2 (5 bases each). Trimming removed 1 base from V and 13 bases from J, with 22 bases in between. The V gene's germline CDR1 is MDHEN and CDR2 SYDVKM. The CDR3 consists of 15 residues. The CDR3 coding sequence is TGTGCCAGCAGTTTATTGTTCCGTGGGGGAGAGGCTCGGTACTTC. Translated, it gives CASSLLFRGGEARYF. The full variable domain, in which reference TRBV28 and TRBJ2-5 provide the parts outside the CDR3, is DVKVTQSSRYLVKRTGEKVFLECVQDMDHENMFWYRQDPGLGLRLIYFSYDVKMKEKGDIPEGYSVSREKKERFSLILESASTNQTSMYLCASSLLFRGGEARYFGPGTRLLVL.

The chain recombines TRBV19 with TRBJ1-2; no clear D. Germline V lookup: CDR1 LNHDA, CDR2 SQIVND (reference sequence). The CDR3 is 10 amino acids. Trimming removed 1 base from V and 7 bases from J, with 1 base in between. The CDR3 is CASSIAGYTF. The CDR3 DNA reads TGTGCCAGTAGTATAGCTGGCTACACCTTC.

This rearrangement joins TRBV7-6 to TRBJ2-7; maybe TRBD2 (6 bases). The V gene's germline CDR1 is SGHVS and CDR2 FNYEAQ. Deletions cut 2 bases from V and 1 base from J, with 12 bases between. The CDR3 has 15 residues. CDR3 protein: CASSLSAGRSYEQYF. The CDR3 DNA reads as TGTGCCAGCAGCTTATCAGCGGGCCGTTCCTACGAGCAGTACTTC.

The rearrangement uses TRBV20-1 and TRBJ1-4, with D possibly TRBD1 on 5 matching bases. This CDR3 is 11 amino acids long. The V gene's germline CDR1 is DFQATT and CDR2 SNEGSKA (reference sequence). With 5 bases removed from V and 11 bases from J, the gap between germline ends came to 12 bases. The CDR3 reads CSAHRGEKLFF. CDR3 nucleotide sequence: TGCAGTGCTCACAGAGGGGAGAAACTGTTTTTT.

This chain joins TRBV28 and TRBJ2-5, with D uncertain. The J call may be in error: the DNA end matches TRBJ2-7 better. Per the germline V gene, CDR1 is MDHEN and CDR2 is SYDVKM. CDR3 length: 13 amino acids. CDR3 amino acids: CASKLPSSYEQYF. The CDR3 nucleotides are TGTGCCAGCAAACTCCCATCGTCCTACGAGCAGTACTTC.

This clonotype was found a few times. The chain links TRBV12-3 or TRBV12-4 to TRBJ2-3; tentative D call: TRBD1 (6 bases). CDR3 length equals 15 residues. The ends were cut back, 6 bases at V and 2 bases at J, with 15 bases in the middle. CDR3: CASSRKQGYTDTQYF. CDR3 in DNA: TGTGCCAGCAGCCGGAAACAGGGTTACACAGATACGCAGTATTTT.

This clonotype has only a few counts. The chain recombines TRBV5-8 with TRBJ2-5; D perhaps matches TRBD1 (6 bases). The DNA end lines up better with TRBJ2-7; the J call may be wrong. The CDR3 spans 13 residues. Germline CDR1 SGHTS, CDR2 YDEGEE. The CDR3 coding sequence is TGTGCCAGCAGCCGTCAACAGGGCTACGAGCAGTACTTC. Its translation is CASSRQQGYEQYF.

CDR3 sequence reads: CASSKRGPGHLLGTGANVLTF. Here the CDR3 DNA reads TGTGCCAGCAGCAAAAGGGGACCGGGACACCTTCTGGGCACTGGGGCCAACGTCCTGACTTTC. The chain links TRBV21-1 to TRBJ2-6; the table calls TRBD1, which could not be checked here. TRBV21-1 has pseudogene status. This CDR3 contains 21 residues.

This clonotype was detected only a few times. This rearrangement joins TRBV11-2 to TRBJ2-2, with D maybe TRBD1 (5 bases). CDR3 length equals 16 residues. V was cut by 3 bases and J by 6 bases, with 17 bases left in between. Germline V gene lookup returns CDR1 SGHAT and CDR2 FQNNGV. The chain's CDR3 is CASSFLQEKGPGELFF. The CDR3 DNA is TGTGCCAGCAGCTTTTTACAGGAAAAGGGGCCCGGGGAGCTGTTTTTT.

In its sample, this clonotype was seen a few times. The V and J genes are TRBV10-2 and TRBJ2-3; 10 bases agree with TRBD2. The CDR3 is made up of 18 amino acids. Per the germline V gene, CDR1 is WSHSY and CDR2 is SAAADI. V shed 4 bases and J 3 bases; nucleotides not matched to a gene: 13. CDR3 nucleotide sequence: TGCGCCAGCAGTGTTAGCAGCGGGAGGGCCGGTAGTACAGATACGCAGTATTTT. Translating it yields CASSVSSGRAGSTDTQYF.

This clonotype was counted between two and nine times. The CDR3, as DNA: TGTGCCAGCACTTTGGGACCGATCCCCCACTACACCTTC. This translates into CASTLGPIPHYTF. The chain uses TRBV12-3 or TRBV12-4 and TRBJ1-2, with D perhaps TRBD1 (5 bases). The V and J ends lost 7 bases and 10 bases respectively, with 19 bases between them. This CDR3 spans 13 amino acids.

This clonotype showed up just a few times. The chain is built from TRBV6-1 and TRBJ2-7, with D possibly TRBD1 on 6 matching bases. CDR1 is MNHNS, CDR2 SASEGT, per germline. Trimming pared 6 bases from V and 5 bases from J, leaving 23 bases between. This CDR3 has 16 amino acids. The CDR3 bases are TGTGCCAGCAGAGGACTTTCTACAGGGTTGCGGGACGAGCAGTACTTC. It is translated as CASRGLSTGLRDEQYF.

The V and J genes are TRBV19 and TRBJ2-7; 10 bases match TRBD1. Germline loops: CDR1 LNHDA, CDR2 SQIVND (reference sequence). The CDR3 is 14 residues long. Trimming took 9 bases from V and 5 from J; bases not matched to a gene: 10. The CDR3 region is CARSNGDRGDEQYF. CDR3 nucleotide sequence: TGTGCCAGGAGCAACGGGGACAGGGGCGACGAGCAGTACTTC.

This clonotype was counted between two and nine times. CDR3 loop: CASSSESSGRYEQYF. CDR3 nucleotide sequence: TGTGCCAGCAGTTCAGAGAGTAGCGGGCGTTACGAGCAGTACTTC. The chain has TRBV28 and TRBJ2-7, with TRBD2 matching 7 bases. The CDR3 length is 15 residues. The junction had 10 bases not matched to a gene; V was cut back by 4 bases and J by 4 bases. Germline values: CDR1 MDHEN, CDR2 SYDVKM.

The chain recombines TRBV25-1 with TRBJ1-2, with D maybe TRBD1 (5 bases). This CDR3 has 15 residues. V gave up 8 bases and J gave up 5 bases, with 21 bases separating them. The germline CDR1 and CDR2 sequences are MGHDK and SYGVNS. CDR3 region: CASAPTGTDLYGYTF. CDR3 coding DNA: TGTGCCAGCGCCCCAACCGGGACGGACCTTTATGGCTACACCTTC.

The rearrangement joins TRBV20-1 to TRBJ2-1; D uncertain. The V gene's germline CDR1 is DFQATT and CDR2 SNEGSKA (reference sequence). The CDR3 runs to 13 residues. V lost 0 bases to trimming and J lost 6 bases, with 9 bases between them. In DNA, the CDR3 is TGCAGTGCTAGAGAAGAGAGTCTCAATGAGCAGTTCTTC. Protein product: CSAREESLNEQFF.

The V and J genes are TRBV2 and TRBJ2-7; TRBD2 matches at 10 bases. CDR1 and CDR2 (germline): SNHLY, FYNNEI. V was clipped by 4 bases and J by 7 bases; unmatched bases: 7. This CDR3 is built from 14 residues. CDR3 in amino acids: CASSGTSGLLEQYF. The CDR3 DNA is TGTGCCAGCAGTGGGACTAGCGGCCTCTTAGAGCAGTACTTC.

The chain combines TRBV7-2 with TRBJ2-3, with a possible D match to TRBD2 (6 bases). CDR3 length equals 14 residues. Germline V gene data show CDR1 as SGHTA and CDR2 as FQGNSA. V was cut by 6 bases and J by 2 bases, with 12 bases left in between. The CDR3 spells CASSYIAVTDTQYF. CDR3 in DNA: TGTGCCAGCAGTTATATAGCGGTCACAGATACGCAGTATTTT.

This clonotype has a handful of counts. The chain links TRBV6-2 or TRBV6-3 to TRBJ2-1; 10 nucleotides line up with TRBD2. Germline assignment: CDR1 MNHEY and CDR2 SVGEGT. The CDR3 has 15 residues. The V gene end was trimmed by 3 bases and the J gene end by 4 bases; junction bases not matched to a gene: 3. CDR3 region: CASSYSGRTYNEQFF. The CDR3 bases are TGTGCCAGCAGTTATAGCGGGAGGACTTACAATGAGCAGTTCTTC.

Points on this clonotype: The junction departs from germline at one end; a sequencing error may be responsible. This chain connects TRBV4-2 to TRBJ2-6; TRBD1 or TRBD2 may be the D gene (5 bases each). The CDR3 has 18 residues. Germline values: CDR1 LGHNA, CDR2 YNFKEQ. The CDR3 here is CACSQGYQGRSGANVLTF. CDR3 coding DNA: TGTGCCTGCAGCCAAGGATACCAGGGACGCTCTGGGGCCAACGTCCTGACTTTC.

This clonotype was seen only a few times. This chain connects TRBV20-1 to TRBJ2-4, with 7 bases aligning to TRBD2. The CDR3 sequence is 15 residues long. CDR1 DFQATT and CDR2 SNEGSKA come from the germline V gene (reference sequence). V shed 1 base and J 1 base; nucleotides not matched to a gene: 4. The CDR3: CSARGGRDAKNIQYF. The CDR3 DNA follows: TGCAGTGCTAGAGGCGGGAGAGACGCCAAAAACATTCAGTACTTC.